This TCR beta chain was profiled in a study of cytomegalovirus exposure and HLA in healthy donors. TCRdb keeps only in-frame clones here, not all; method: immunoSEQ multiplex PCR. The sample comprises 200,000 to 300,000 clones, roughly 89% of which are singletons, and about 2.8% rests with the top ten. The germline CDR1 and CDR2 sequences are SGHTA and FQGTGA. CDR3 length: 18 amino acids. J lost 7 bases, V lost 9 bases, and 18 bases had no gene match. This clonotype was obtained from a man aged 18-30 years in good health and CMV-seronegative. V and J are TRBV7-3 and TRBJ2-7; TRBD2 matches 16 bases. Sequencing was carried out using PBMCs. This CDR3 reads CASSPRGTSGRATREQYF. The CDR3 bases are TGTGCCAGTTCCCCGCGCGGGACTAGCGGGAGGGCCACTAGGGAGCAGTACTTC.